The 9 T cell receptor beta chains given below trace back to one sample, sequenced in a study of glioma-infiltrating T cells. Using RNA template, CDR3s of TCR alpha and beta were amplified with iRepertoire arm-PCR. TCRdb re-derived calls from the multiplex PCR reads in MiXCR, one entry per CDR3 protein. The sample lists 100,000 to 150,000 distinct CDR3 sequences, roughly 25% seen once, with approximately 14% in the top ten. Sample: glioma tissue, nonneoplastic brain tissue, or PBMCs (not recorded which). Receptors originate from a human donor with low-grade glioma or glioblastoma, undergoing nonglioma brain surgery, or in good health (not recorded which).

This clonotype was counted at least ten times. Here the CDR3 DNA reads TGTGCCACCAGCAGAGGGGGTGGCGGGCTAAGCTCCTACAATGAGCAGTTCTTC. As protein: CATSRGGGGLSSYNEQFF. V gene TRBV15 combines with J gene TRBJ2-1; perhaps TRBD2 as D (5 bases). V was pared by 1 base and J by 0 bases, with 16 bases between. CDR3 size: 18 residues. Germline values: CDR1 LNHNV, CDR2 YYDKDF (reference sequence).

Ten or more counts support this clonotype. CDR3 coding DNA: TGTGCCAGCAGTTACTCGCCACTAGCGGACAATGAGCAGTTCTTC. Its translation: CASSYSPLADNEQFF. The chain joins TRBV6-6 to TRBJ2-1; 8 bases line up with TRBD2. This CDR3 comprises 15 residues. In germline, CDR1 is MNHNY, CDR2 SVGAGI (reference sequence). With V trimmed by 0 bases and J by 5 bases, 3 bases remained unmatched.

J is TRBJ2-5 and V is TRBV12-3 or TRBV12-4; D may be TRBD1 or TRBD2 (5 bases each). V was cut by 6 bases and J by 5 bases, with 13 bases left in between. The CDR3 spans 13 residues. The CDR3: CASRTGTRETQYF. Here the CDR3 DNA reads TGTGCCAGCAGGACCGGGACGAGGGAGACCCAGTACTTC.

The sample holds many counts of this clonotype. The chain uses TRBV6-6 and TRBJ2-3; no reliable D call. The V and J ends lost 0 bases and 1 base respectively, with 5 bases between them. The germline CDR1 and CDR2 sequences are MNHNY and SVGAGI (reference sequence). This CDR3 has 14 amino acids. CDR3 DNA sequence: TGTGCCAGCAGTTACTCAGGCCGCACAGATACGCAGTATTTT. Amino acid sequence: CASSYSGRTDTQYF.

Comments on this clonotype: A much larger clone differs by one base, so this may be a read error. The chain recombines TRBV27 with TRBJ2-2; D unclear. CDR1 is MNHEY, CDR2 SMNVEV, per germline (reference sequence). V dropped 2 bases and J dropped 4 bases, with 8 bases sitting between them. The CDR3 sequence is 14 residues long. The CDR3 DNA reads as TGTGCCAGCAGTTTACTCGGTCGCACCGGGGAGCTGTTTTTT. It specifies CASSLLGRTGELFF.

This CDR3 is CASSQEHLGAYGYTF. CDR3 bases: TGTGCCAGCAGCCAAGAACACCTGGGGGCCTATGGCTACACCTTC. The V call is TRBV3-1, the J call TRBJ1-2, with D possibly matching TRBD1 (6 bases). The length of the CDR3 is 15 residues. The V and J ends lost 0 bases and 4 bases respectively, with 12 bases between them. Germline CDR1 LGHDT, CDR2 YNNKEL (reference sequence).

This clonotype was detected a few times. A much larger clone lies one base from this, so it may be a read error. The CDR3 end shows no conserved phenylalanine or tryptophan, and so a read error is likely. The chain employs TRBV6-1 and TRBJ2-1; no clear D. Trimming shortened V by 0 bases and J by 4 bases, and 10 bases separated the two germline ends. The CDR3 totals 15 residues. Per the germline V gene, CDR1 is MNHNS and CDR2 is SASEGT. Written as DNA, the CDR3 is TGTGCCAGCAGTGAAGCCCCATGGCGGTACAATGAGCAGTTCCTC. Translation: CASSEAPWRYNEQFL.

This clonotype occurred many times. The chain joins TRBV19 to TRBJ2-7, with D maybe TRBD1 (5 bases). The CDR3 is 13 residues long. V dropped 5 bases and J dropped 2 bases, with 10 bases sitting between them. The germline V gene has CDR1 LNHDA and CDR2 SQIVND (reference sequence). The CDR3 reads CASSSRVAYEQYF. In DNA, the CDR3 is TGTGCCAGTAGTTCCAGGGTAGCCTACGAGCAGTACTTC.

On this clonotype itself: The junction does not match germline at one end; this may be a read error. The V gene is TRBV27, the J gene TRBJ2-7, with 12 bases lining up with TRBD1. Germline V gene lookup returns CDR1 MNHEY and CDR2 SMNVEV (reference sequence). The CDR3 extends over 14 amino acids. CDR3 amino acids: CASRPGQGAYKQYF. Written as DNA, the CDR3 is TGTGCCAGCAGACCGGGACAGGGGGCCTACAAGCAGTACTTC.